This is a list of T cell receptor beta chains from one sample in a study of blood T cell repertoires in COVID-19. Only in-frame clones appear in the TCRdb table, and some are missing; sequencing was by immunoSEQ multiplex PCR. In the table there are approximately 300,000 clones, approximately 92% of which are singletons. Material: peripheral blood. The source of these receptors is a young woman with COVID-19, enrolled during active disease. Each CDR3 is given with its conserved first and last residue. The D gene is left open where the match is weak.

D,V,J,CDR3,DNA
TRBD1,TRBV7-2,TRBJ1-5,CASSLGTGSNQPQHF,TGTGCCAGCAGCTTAGGGACAGGGAGCAATCAGCCCCAGCATTTT
TRBD2,TRBV7-9,TRBJ2-5,CASSFFGLADQETQYF,TGTGCCAGCAGCTTCTTCGGACTAGCGGATCAAGAGACCCAGTACTTC
.,TRBV6-5,TRBJ2-7,CASSYGGSVAYEQYF,TGTGCCAGCAGTTACGGAGGGTCCGTGGCCTACGAGCAGTACTTC
TRBD1,TRBV6-1,TRBJ1-2,CASSEFDRVGNYGYTF,TGTGCCAGCAGTGAATTCGACAGGGTTGGAAACTATGGCTACACCTTC
.,TRBV7-9,TRBJ2-5,CASSRVQETQYF,TGTGCCAGCAGCCGGGTACAAGAGACCCAGTACTTC
TRBD1,TRBV24-1,TRBJ2-1,CATSDSATGSTYNEQFF,TGTGCCACCAGTGATTCCGCGACAGGGTCTACCTACAATGAGCAGTTCTTC
TRBD2,TRBV27,TRBJ2-7,CASSPGTSGSSYEQYF,TGTGCCAGCAGCCCCGGGACTAGCGGTAGCTCCTACGAGCAGTACTTC
TRBD1,TRBV5-6,TRBJ1-4,CASSLAPGTANEKLFF,TGTGCCAGCAGCTTGGCGCCCGGGACAGCTAATGAAAAACTGTTTTTT
.,TRBV3-1/TRBV3-2,TRBJ2-6,CASSRGGAGANVLTF,TGTGCCAGCAGCCGAGGGGGGGCTGGGGCCAACGTCCTGACTTTC
TRBD1,TRBV19,TRBJ1-1,CASSKGQGWTEAFF,TGTGCCAGTAGTAAGGGACAGGGGTGGACTGAAGCTTTCTTT
TRBD2,TRBV9,TRBJ2-1,CASSRGLAGDNEQFF,TGTGCCAGCAGCCGGGGACTAGCGGGAGACAATGAGCAGTTCTTC
.,TRBV19,TRBJ2-1,CASSIGVRHNEQFF,TGTGCCAGTAGTATCGGAGTCCGACACAATGAGCAGTTCTTC
.,TRBV7-9,TRBJ1-4,CASSSQAANEKLFF,TGTGCCAGCAGCTCGCAGGCAGCCAATGAAAAACTGTTTTTT
TRBD1,TRBV9,TRBJ1-1,CASSPGTAMNTEAFF,TGTGCCAGCAGCCCCGGGACAGCTATGAACACTGAAGCTTTCTTT
TRBD2,TRBV6-2/TRBV6-3,TRBJ2-7,CASSKGLAISYEQYF,TGTGCCAGCAGCAAGGGACTAGCGATCTCCTACGAGCAGTACTTC
TRBD2,TRBV14,TRBJ2-2,CASSLTGGRTGELFF,TGTGCCAGCAGCTTAACGGGAGGGCGCACCGGGGAGCTGTTTTTT